This TCR beta chain was documented in a study of spatial heterogeneity in lung cancer. Study-level information: Sequences of the beta chain were consistently detected in greater numbers than alpha-chain sequences. Across the raw uncorrected reads, a unique TCR and UMI combination was observed, on average, more than ten times.

Study-wide results and limits: In blood, ubiquitous expanded tumor TCRs appeared more at resection than follow-up.

TCRdb passed the 5' RACE reads through MiXCR, listing each CDR3 protein once. This table holds 50,000 to 65,000 distinct CDR3 sequences, around 6.7% found once. CDR3 length: 15 residues. With 6 bases clipped from V and 6 bases from J, the junction kept 10 bases outside the gene matches. Germline CDR1 reads SNHLY; CDR2 reads FYNNEI. Indicated time point: sample taken at primary tumor resection. The input material, whole RNA from tumor, nontumor lung or frozen PBMC, was sequenced unsorted. The donor group consisted of around 70 patients who had untreated, early-stage non-small cell lung cancer. This clonotype was seen ten or more times. Its antigen is as yet unknown.

The sequenced sample was PBMCs, obtained at surgery. The rearrangement uses TRBV2 and TRBJ2-2, with 7 bases matching TRBD1. This TCR derives from a female donor with early-stage non-small cell lung cancer. DNA of the CDR3: TGTGCCAGCAGAGCCGCCGGGACAGTAGCCGGGGAGCTGTTTTTT. Amino acids: CASRAAGTVAGELFF.